The rows below give T cell receptor beta chains drawn from one sample of a study of yellow fever vaccine responses in identical twins. Each CDR3 protein gets one entry after TCRdb re-called the RT-PCR reads with MiXCR. The sample contains 35,000 or so distinct CDR3 sequences, more than 50% of which appear only once. The sequences come from T cells from blood (PBMCs), unsorted or a sorted subset (not recorded which), collected before or after yellow fever vaccination (not recorded which). These receptors were taken from a young woman who received the yellow fever vaccine. The CDR3 runs from the conserved cysteine through the conserved F or W. D genes are given only for firm matches. Expanded clones get a size class; other rows say once, few or many, or leave the size out.

cdr3_aa	cdr3_nt	clone_size	d_call	cdr3_length	j_call	v_call
CASSLGAVTQETQYF	TGTGCCAGCAGCTTAGGGGCCGTTACCCAAGAGACCCAGTACTTC	-	-	15	TRBJ2-5	TRBV11-3
CASSVGLGNEQFF	TGTGCCAGCAGTGTGGGACTAGGCAATGAGCAGTTCTTC	-	TRBD2	13	TRBJ2-1	TRBV2
CASSPPSRILHF	TGTGCCAGCTCACCACCGAGTCGAATACTCCACTTT	-	-	12	TRBJ1-6	TRBV18
CASIPQGPNTEAFF	TGTGCCAGCATCCCACAGGGACCGAACACTGAAGCTTTCTTT	-	-	14	TRBJ1-1	TRBV2
CSADNTGGEAFF	TGCAGTGCTGATAACACAGGGGGCGAAGCTTTCTTT	few	TRBD1	12	TRBJ1-1	TRBV20-1
CSARIVASNQPQHF	TGCAGTGCTAGGATAGTGGCATCCAATCAGCCCCAGCATTTT	few	-	14	TRBJ1-5	TRBV20-1
CASNLWGSGANVLTF	TGTGCCAGCAACTTATGGGGGAGCGGGGCCAACGTCCTGACTTTC	-	-	15	TRBJ2-6	TRBV5-4
CASSFRAGTGASEAFF	TGTGCCAGCAGCTTTCGGGCAGGGACGGGGGCGTCGGAAGCTTTCTTT	few	-	16	TRBJ1-1	TRBV11-3
CSASGSGGATDTQYF	TGCAGTGCTAGCGGGAGCGGGGGGGCCACAGATACGCAGTATTTT	once	TRBD2	15	TRBJ2-3	TRBV20-1
CSAIKGPGQPQHF	TGCAGTGCTATCAAGGGGCCTGGGCAGCCCCAGCATTTT	-	-	13	TRBJ1-5	TRBV20-1
CASSWWGQGSDTEAFF	TGCGCCAGCAGCTGGTGGGGACAGGGCTCTGACACTGAAGCTTTCTTT	few	TRBD1	16	TRBJ1-1	TRBV10-1
CASKLGGSGSADTQYF	TGCGCCAGCAAGCTTGGAGGTAGCGGGAGCGCAGATACGCAGTATTTT	few	TRBD2	16	TRBJ2-3	TRBV5-1
CASSPWSSYNSPLHF	TGTGCCAGCAGTCCCTGGAGCTCCTATAATTCACCCCTCCACTTT	few	-	15	TRBJ1-6	TRBV28
CASSAIPRQETQYF	TGTGCCAGCAGCGCTATCCCCAGGCAAGAGACCCAGTACTTC	-	-	14	TRBJ2-5	TRBV13
CASSLRGTTGTGELFF	TGTGCCAGCAGCTTAAGAGGCACTACCGGAACCGGGGAGCTGTTTTTT	few	-	16	TRBJ2-2	TRBV7-3
CAMNPSPGTEAFF	TGTGCCATGAACCCTTCCCCGGGCACTGAAGCTTTCTTT	few	-	13	TRBJ1-1	TRBV10-3
CASSFRDRVLADTQYF	TGTGCCAGCAGCTTCCGGGACAGGGTGCTTGCAGATACGCAATATTTT	-	TRBD1	16	TRBJ2-3	TRBV5-5
CASSPYTSTDTQYF	TGTGCCAGCAGCCCTTACACTAGCACAGATACGCAGTATTTT	-	-	14	TRBJ2-3	TRBV11-1
CSVVWASGFYEQFF	TGCAGCGTTGTGTGGGCTAGCGGGTTTTATGAGCAGTTCTTC	-	TRBD2	14	TRBJ2-1	TRBV29-1
CATSRARGMNTEAFF	TGTGCCACCAGCAGAGCGCGGGGGATGAACACTGAAGCTTTCTTT	-	-	15	TRBJ1-1	TRBV15
CASSQADRDNQPQHF	TGCGCCAGCAGCCAAGCCGACAGGGACAATCAGCCCCAGCATTTT	-	TRBD1	15	TRBJ1-5	TRBV4-3
CASSLDRPTNEKLFF	TGTGCCAGCTCACTGGACAGACCAACTAATGAAAAACTGTTTTTT	-	-	15	TRBJ1-4	TRBV18
CASSPRGYGYTF	TGTGCCAGCAGCCCCCGAGGGTATGGCTACACCTTC	-	-	12	TRBJ1-2	TRBV28
CASSPTVQETQYF	TGTGCCAGCTCACCAACGGTCCAAGAGACCCAGTACTTC	few	-	13	TRBJ2-5	TRBV18
CASSLRPGEQYF	TGTGCCAGCAGCCTACGTCCCGGGGAGCAGTACTTC	-	-	12	TRBJ2-7	TRBV3-1
CSVEFGPRGEAFF	TGCAGCGTTGAATTCGGGCCGCGGGGGGAAGCTTTCTTT	-	-	13	TRBJ1-1	TRBV29-1
CASSQDKGNQPQHF	TGCGCCAGCAGCCAAGATAAGGGGAATCAGCCCCAGCATTTT	-	-	14	TRBJ1-5	TRBV4-1
CASSPGLQKNEQYF	TGTGCCAGCAGCCCCGGACTGCAAAAGAACGAGCAGTACTTC	-	-	14	TRBJ2-7	TRBV5-6
CASSGQGDSPLHF	TGTGCCAGCAGTGGACAGGGAGATTCACCCCTCCACTTT	-	TRBD1	13	TRBJ1-6	TRBV2
CASSSYDQPQHF	TGTGCCAGCAGTTCATACGATCAGCCCCAGCATTTT	-	-	12	TRBJ1-5	TRBV27
CASSGTGGYEQYF	TGTGCCAGCAGCGGGACGGGAGGTTACGAGCAGTACTTC	-	TRBD2	13	TRBJ2-7	TRBV2
CASSLTSGAKGGANVLTF	TGCGCCAGCAGCTTGACTAGCGGGGCTAAGGGAGGGGCCAACGTCCTGACTTTC	-	TRBD2	18	TRBJ2-6	TRBV5-1
CSVEDRWTAGTDTQYF	TGCAGCGTTGAAGATCGGTGGACGGCGGGCACAGATACGCAGTATTTT	few	-	16	TRBJ2-3	TRBV29-1
CATSRGRDTGELFF	TGTGCCACCAGCAGAGGACGCGACACCGGGGAGCTGTTTTTT	-	-	14	TRBJ2-2	TRBV15
CASSLAKSTDTQYF	TGTGCCAGCAGCTTAGCGAAGAGCACAGATACGCAGTATTTT	-	-	14	TRBJ2-3	TRBV7-2
CASSPLGQEGYGYTF	TGTGCCAGCAGCCCTCTTGGACAAGAGGGCTATGGCTACACCTTC	-	-	15	TRBJ1-2	TRBV2
CASGLVAQWDTPYEQYF	TGTGCTAGTGGTTTGGTCGCCCAATGGGACACTCCCTACGAGCAGTACTTC	-	-	17	TRBJ2-7	TRBV12-5
CAISSGGSSYNEQFF	TGTGCCATCAGTTCAGGCGGGAGCTCCTACAATGAGCAGTTCTTC	-	TRBD2	15	TRBJ2-1	TRBV10-3
CASSHQTNTGELFF	TGTGCCAGCAGCCACCAAACGAACACCGGGGAGCTGTTTTTT	-	-	14	TRBJ2-2	TRBV4-2
CASSIRGLGRGGEQFF	TGTGCCAGTAGTATACGGGGACTAGGGCGAGGCGGGGAGCAGTTCTTC	-	TRBD2	16	TRBJ2-1	TRBV19
CASSLGQTSYGYTF	TGCGCCAGCAGCTTGGGGCAGACCAGCTATGGCTACACCTTC	-	-	14	TRBJ1-2	TRBV5-1
CASSEGYHNEQFF	TGTGCCAGCAGTGAAGGCTATCACAATGAGCAGTTCTTC	-	-	13	TRBJ2-1	TRBV2
CASSNSGSRYEQYF	TGTGCCAGCAGCAATAGCGGGAGTAGATACGAGCAGTACTTC	once	TRBD2	14	TRBJ2-7	TRBV27
CASSYTSGTYEQYF	TGTGCCAGCAGTTACACTAGCGGGACCTACGAGCAGTACTTC	once	TRBD2	14	TRBJ2-7	TRBV2
CASTRFLGQGAYNEQFF	TGTGCCAGCACCCGATTCCTCGGACAGGGGGCCTACAATGAGCAGTTCTTC	-	TRBD1	17	TRBJ2-1	TRBV11-1
CASRPPDRRTDTQYF	TGTGCCAGCAGACCCCCGGACAGACGCACAGATACGCAGTATTTT	-	-	15	TRBJ2-3	TRBV28
CASGVLGDRDKNIQYF	TGTGCCAGCGGAGTTCTAGGGGACAGGGACAAAAACATTCAGTACTTC	few	TRBD1	16	TRBJ2-4	TRBV28
CASSSLTSGAGTDTQYF	TGCGCCAGCAGCTCTCTTACTAGCGGGGCGGGCACAGATACGCAGTATTTT	few	TRBD2	17	TRBJ2-3	TRBV5-1
CASSLGLAGYNEQFF	TGTGCCAGCAGCTTGGGACTAGCGGGCTACAATGAGCAGTTCTTC	few	TRBD2	15	TRBJ2-1	TRBV5-5
CSATDRGNEQFF	TGCAGTGCTACCGACAGGGGCAATGAGCAGTTCTTC	-	TRBD1	12	TRBJ2-1	TRBV20-1
CASSEPLNTEAFF	TGTGCCAGCAGTGAGCCCTTGAACACTGAAGCTTTCTTT	few	-	13	TRBJ1-1	TRBV2
CANSPGQGGKNIQYF	TGTGCCAACAGCCCAGGACAGGGCGGCAAAAACATTCAGTACTTC	few	TRBD1	15	TRBJ2-4	TRBV3-1
CSVVYSNYGYTF	TGCAGCGTTGTTTACAGCAACTATGGCTACACCTTC	-	-	12	TRBJ1-2	TRBV29-1
CAVQVARQGYQETQYF	TGCGCCGTCCAGGTGGCCCGGCAGGGGTACCAAGAGACCCAGTACTTC	-	-	16	TRBJ2-5	TRBV10-2
CASSMGTDVYYEQYF	TGTGCCAGCAGCATGGGGACGGACGTTTACTACGAGCAGTACTTC	-	-	15	TRBJ2-7	TRBV11-2
CASSERVPGSAMNTEAFF	TGTGCCAGCAGTGAAAGGGTTCCAGGATCTGCTATGAACACTGAAGCTTTCTTT	-	-	18	TRBJ1-1	TRBV2
CAISDRGSMDEQFF	TGTGCCATCAGTGACAGGGGGAGCATGGATGAGCAGTTCTTC	few	TRBD1	14	TRBJ2-1	TRBV10-3